The clone carrying this T cell receptor beta chain was seen only a few times. Its antigen is still unknown. Each CDR3 protein gets one entry after TCRdb re-called the RT-PCR reads with MiXCR. In the table there are 500,000 to 600,000 distinct CDR3 sequences, about 15% of which are singletons. The sample originates from a study of response to subunit inactivated influenza vaccine. Regarding the study as a whole: Authors suggested each seasonal influenza vaccination recruits few new T cells.

The sequence derives from a man aged 45-69 years who received an inactivated influenza vaccine. This specimen was CD4+ T cells sorted from PBMCs, taken roughly 24 months after vaccination.

In nucleotides, the CDR3 is TGTGCCAGCAGCCAAGATCCGGCAGGGAGCTTGCAGTATTTT. The encoded protein is CASSQDPAGSLQYF. The chain carries TRBV14 and TRBJ2-3; D is possibly TRBD1 or TRBD2 (5 bases each). The CDR3 totals 14 residues. The germline CDR1 and CDR2 sequences are SGHDN and FVKESK. V was clipped by 0 bases and J by 11 bases, with 15 bases between them.